A single sample is the source of the 13 T cell receptor beta chains below, sequenced in a study of blood T cells in healthy people across ages (dated by TCRdb to between 2014 and 2017). The library was obtained by 5' RACE. TCRdb records Illumina HiSeq 2500 as the sequencer. A second PCR of about 7 to 12 cycles was performed with a sample-barcoded 5' primer and a J-beta primer mix. TCRdb took the public reads, trimmed them with fastp at Q25, ran MiXCR for clone calling and kept in-frame beta chains. Entries that share a CDR3 protein sequence are merged under the most common genes and DNA. For this sample the table gives about 1,500,000 distinct CDR3 sequences, of which about 40% were detected only once. The top ten clones comprise less than 8% of the sample. What was sequenced was blood. These receptors were obtained from a woman aged 18-29 years in good health.

This chain joins TRBV9 and TRBJ2-3, with a possible D match to TRBD2 (6 bases). Germline V gene sequence: CDR1 SGDLS, CDR2 YYNGEE. CDR3 length: 18 amino acids. The V gene lost 0 bases and the J gene lost 2 bases, with 19 bases spanning the gap. Here the CDR3 reads CASSVVPGSGRLTDTQYF. In DNA, the CDR3 is TGTGCCAGCAGCGTAGTCCCGGGGTCGGGGAGGCTCACAGATACGCAGTATTTT.

As concerns this clonotype: A much bigger clone sits one base away, suggesting this may be a read error. The chain combines TRBV13 with TRBJ2-3, with TRBD2 as a possible D gene (6 bases). Trimming took off 8 bases at V and 3 bases at J, with 15 bases between the two ends. From germline, CDR1 is PRHDT and CDR2 FYEKMQ (reference sequence). The CDR3 has 14 residues. CDR3 bases: TGTGCCAGCGTGGACGGGGGTCGGACAGATACGCAGTATTTT. Its translation: CASVDGGRTDTQYF.

V usage is TRBV25-1 and J usage is TRBJ1-5; D unclear. Deletions cut 3 bases from V and 2 bases from J, with 17 bases between. Germline lookup yields CDR1 MGHDK and CDR2 SYGVNS. There are 17 residues in the CDR3. CDR3 sequence: CASSDSDQDSGNQPQHF. Written as DNA, the CDR3 is TGTGCCAGCAGTGACTCCGACCAGGATTCGGGCAATCAGCCCCAGCATTTT.

The chain employs TRBV20-1 and TRBJ2-3, with D maybe TRBD1 (5 bases). Germline-derived CDR1 and CDR2 are DFQATT and SNEGSKA (reference sequence). The CDR3 is 13 residues long. This CDR3 is CSALGESTDTQYF. In nucleotides, the CDR3 is TGCAGCGCTCTAGGGGAAAGCACAGATACGCAGTATTTT.

The chain has TRBV15 and TRBJ1-1; maybe TRBD1 (5 bases). With 0 bases removed from V and 1 base from J, the gap between germline ends came to 12 bases. This CDR3 comprises 16 residues. Per the germline V gene, CDR1 is LNHNV and CDR2 is YYDKDF (reference sequence). The CDR3 DNA is TGTGCCACCAGCAGAGATGAGACAAGGGGGAACACTGAAGCTTTCTTT. Its translation is CATSRDETRGNTEAFF.

In DNA, the CDR3 is TGCAGTGCTAGAGACGCATCCGGTGAGAACTATGGCTACACCTTC. Amino acid sequence: CSARDASGENYGYTF. This chain links TRBV20-1 with TRBJ1-2; no reliable D call. Germline CDR1 and CDR2: DFQATT and SNEGSKA (reference sequence). Trimming took off 0 bases at V and 2 bases at J, with 13 bases between the two ends. There are 15 residues in the CDR3.

This clonotype came up a few times. This rearrangement joins TRBV7-2 to TRBJ1-2; 10 bases match TRBD1. CDR1 is SGHTA and CDR2 is FQGNSA in the germline V gene. The CDR3 covers 16 residues. Germline trimming cut 5 bases from V and 5 bases from J; bases unmatched to any gene: 11. The CDR3 loop is CASSPFDRGRFYGYTF. The DNA of the CDR3 is TGTGCCAGCAGCCCGTTCGACAGGGGGCGTTTTTATGGCTACACCTTC. The full variable domain, with the rest looked up from reference TRBV7-2 and TRBJ1-2, is GAGVSQSPSNKVTEKGKDVELRCDPISGHTALYWYRQSLGQGLEFLIYFQGNSAPDKSGLPSDRFSAERTGGSVSTLTIQRTQQEDSAVYLCASSPFDRGRFYGYTFGSGTRLTVV.

This chain links TRBV11-3 with TRBJ2-7; D is ambiguous. From germline, CDR1 is SGHNT and CDR2 YENEEA. V lost 5 bases, J lost 7 bases, and 15 bases lay in between. The CDR3 is 13 residues long. Written as DNA, the CDR3 is TGTGCCAGCAGCCTGGGGATCCACAATGAGCAGTACTTC. Its protein is CASSLGIHNEQYF.

This chain connects TRBV6-2 or TRBV6-3 to TRBJ2-7, with D possibly being TRBD2 (5 bases). This CDR3 is 16 amino acids long. The V end was cut by 0 bases, the J end by 3 bases, with 15 bases between. Germline loops: CDR1 MNHEY, CDR2 SVGEGT. The CDR3 nucleotides are TGTGCCAGCAGTTACTCAGAAACTAGTGGGTACTACGAGCAGTACTTC. Amino acids: CASSYSETSGYYEQYF.

The table lists this clonotype with a few counts. The chain joins TRBV9 to TRBJ2-1; 8 positions agree with TRBD2. Per the germline V gene, CDR1 is SGDLS and CDR2 is YYNGEE. V was pared by 3 bases and J by 5 bases, with 7 bases of the junction left unmatched. The CDR3 contains 15 residues. The DNA of the CDR3 is TGTGCCAGCAGCGCCCGGACTAGCAGTGACAATGAGCAGTTCTTC. It codes for CASSARTSSDNEQFF.

The genes are TRBV10-3 and TRBJ2-3; D uncertain. This CDR3 comprises 10 residues. Germline V lookup: CDR1 ENHRY, CDR2 SYGVKD. Trimming removed 8 bases from V and 7 bases from J, with 7 bases in between. As DNA, the CDR3 is TGTGCCATCGGGCCAAATACGCAGTATTTT. Its protein is CAIGPNTQYF.

This clonotype showed up just a few times. The gene calls are TRBV7-2 and TRBJ2-5; a weak D match, TRBD2 (6 bases). The V and J ends lost 3 bases and 4 bases respectively, with 15 bases between them. The CDR3 spans 15 residues. Germline-derived CDR1 and CDR2 are SGHTA and FQGNSA. CDR3 bases: TGTGCCAGCAGCTTGCGCGGGGTAGAGGCAGAGACCCAGTACTTC. This translates into CASSLRGVEAETQYF.

The chain joins TRBV20-1 to TRBJ1-2; TRBD1 matches 8 bases. Germline lookup yields CDR1 DFQATT and CDR2 SNEGSKA (reference sequence). The CDR3 sequence is 12 residues long. The DNA for the CDR3 is TGCAGCCCCGGACAGGGAGTAGGGGGCTACACCTTC. Translated: CSPGQGVGGYTF.